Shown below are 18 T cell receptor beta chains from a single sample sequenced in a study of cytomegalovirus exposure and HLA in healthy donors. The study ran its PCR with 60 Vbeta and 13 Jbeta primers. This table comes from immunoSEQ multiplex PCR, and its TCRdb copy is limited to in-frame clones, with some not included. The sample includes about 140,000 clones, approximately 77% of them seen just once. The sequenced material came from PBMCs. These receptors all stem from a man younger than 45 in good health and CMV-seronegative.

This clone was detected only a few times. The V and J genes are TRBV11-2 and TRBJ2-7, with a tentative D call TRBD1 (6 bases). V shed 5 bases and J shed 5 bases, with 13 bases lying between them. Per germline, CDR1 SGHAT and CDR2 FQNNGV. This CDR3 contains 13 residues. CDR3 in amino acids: CASSNRDIHEQYF. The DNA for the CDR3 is TGTGCCAGCAGCAACCGGGACATCCACGAGCAGTACTTC.

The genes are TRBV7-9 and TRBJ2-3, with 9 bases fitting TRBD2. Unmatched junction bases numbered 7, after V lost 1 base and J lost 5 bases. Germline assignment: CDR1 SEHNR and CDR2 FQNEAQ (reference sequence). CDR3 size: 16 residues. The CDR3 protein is CASSLVAGGPGDTQYF. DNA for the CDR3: TGTGCCAGCAGCTTAGTGGCGGGAGGGCCGGGAGATACGCAGTATTTT.

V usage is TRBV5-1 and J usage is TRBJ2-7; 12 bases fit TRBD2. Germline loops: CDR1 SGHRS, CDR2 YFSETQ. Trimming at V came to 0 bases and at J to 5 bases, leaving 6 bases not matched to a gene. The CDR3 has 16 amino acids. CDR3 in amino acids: CASSLASLAGGDEQYF. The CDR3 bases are TGCGCCAGCAGCTTGGCCTCTCTAGCGGGAGGGGACGAGCAGTACTTC.

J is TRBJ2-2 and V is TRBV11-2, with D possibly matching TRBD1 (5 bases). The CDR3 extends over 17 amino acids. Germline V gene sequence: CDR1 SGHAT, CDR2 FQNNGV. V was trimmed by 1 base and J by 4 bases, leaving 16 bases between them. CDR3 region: CASSLGLRQGGTGELFF. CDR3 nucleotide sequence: TGTGCCAGCAGCTTAGGGCTCCGGCAGGGTGGCACCGGGGAGCTGTTTTTT.

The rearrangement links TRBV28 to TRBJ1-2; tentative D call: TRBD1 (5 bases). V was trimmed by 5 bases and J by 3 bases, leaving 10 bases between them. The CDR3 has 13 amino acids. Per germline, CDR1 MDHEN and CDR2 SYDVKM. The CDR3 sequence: CASSKGQDYGYTF. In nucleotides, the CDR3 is TGTGCCAGCAGTAAAGGACAAGACTATGGCTACACCTTC.

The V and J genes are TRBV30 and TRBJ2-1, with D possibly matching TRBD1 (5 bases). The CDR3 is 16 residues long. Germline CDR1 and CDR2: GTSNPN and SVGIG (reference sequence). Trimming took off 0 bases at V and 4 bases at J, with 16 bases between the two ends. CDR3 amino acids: CAWSVIGGASYNEQFF. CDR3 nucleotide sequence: TGTGCCTGGAGTGTAATAGGTGGGGCCAGTTACAATGAGCAGTTCTTC.

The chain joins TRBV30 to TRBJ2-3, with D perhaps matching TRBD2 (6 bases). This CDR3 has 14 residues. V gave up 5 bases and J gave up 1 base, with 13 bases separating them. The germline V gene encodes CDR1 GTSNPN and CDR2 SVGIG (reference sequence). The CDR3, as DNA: TGTGCCTGGGGGGGGAGCGGTCGCACAGATACGCAGTATTTT. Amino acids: CAWGGSGRTDTQYF. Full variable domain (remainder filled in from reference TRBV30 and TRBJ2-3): SQTIHQWPATLVQPVGSPLSLECTVEGTSNPNLYWYRQAAGRGLQLLFYSVGIGQISSEVPQNLSASRPQDRQFILSSKKLLLSDSGFYLCAWGGSGRTDTQYFGPGTRLTVL.

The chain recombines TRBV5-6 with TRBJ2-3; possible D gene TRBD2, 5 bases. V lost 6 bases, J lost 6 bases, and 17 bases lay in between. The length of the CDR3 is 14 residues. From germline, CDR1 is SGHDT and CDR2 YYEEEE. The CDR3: CASIGRVKSDTQYF. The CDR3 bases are TGTGCCAGCATCGGGCGGGTAAAGTCCGATACGCAGTATTTT.

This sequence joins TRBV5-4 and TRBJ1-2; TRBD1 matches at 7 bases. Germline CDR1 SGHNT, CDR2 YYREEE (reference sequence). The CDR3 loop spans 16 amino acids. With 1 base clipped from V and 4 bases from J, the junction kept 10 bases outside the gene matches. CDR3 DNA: TGTGCCAGCAGCTTGTTTAGCAGGGGGGAGGCCTATGGCTACACCTTC. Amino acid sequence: CASSLFSRGEAYGYTF.

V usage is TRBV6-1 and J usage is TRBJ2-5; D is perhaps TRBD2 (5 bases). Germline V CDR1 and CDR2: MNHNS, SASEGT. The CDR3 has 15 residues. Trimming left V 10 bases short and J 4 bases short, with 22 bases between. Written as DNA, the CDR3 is TGTGCCATCACCCATTCGGACTTTCGGGCAGAGACCCAGTACTTC. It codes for CAITHSDFRAETQYF.

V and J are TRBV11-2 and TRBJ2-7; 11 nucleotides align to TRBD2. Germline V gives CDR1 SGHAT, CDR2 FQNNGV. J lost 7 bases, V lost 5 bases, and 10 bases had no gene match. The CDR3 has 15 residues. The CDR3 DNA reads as TGTGCCAGCAGCATAGGCAGGAGACTAGCGGGGGAGCAGTACTTC. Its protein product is CASSIGRRLAGEQYF.

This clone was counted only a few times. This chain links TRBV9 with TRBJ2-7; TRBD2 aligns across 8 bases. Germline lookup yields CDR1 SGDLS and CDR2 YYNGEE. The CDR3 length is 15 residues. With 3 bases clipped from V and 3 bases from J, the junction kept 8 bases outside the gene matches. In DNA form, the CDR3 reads TGTGCCAGCAGCGCCGGGGGGCTAGCGGGCTACGAGCAGTACTTC. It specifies CASSAGGLAGYEQYF.

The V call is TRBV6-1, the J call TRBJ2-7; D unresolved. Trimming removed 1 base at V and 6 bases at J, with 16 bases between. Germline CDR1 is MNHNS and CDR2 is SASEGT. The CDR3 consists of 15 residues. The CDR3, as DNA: TGTGCCAGCAGTGAAGGGCCGCTCACCCCTGGCGAGCAGTACTTC. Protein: CASSEGPLTPGEQYF.

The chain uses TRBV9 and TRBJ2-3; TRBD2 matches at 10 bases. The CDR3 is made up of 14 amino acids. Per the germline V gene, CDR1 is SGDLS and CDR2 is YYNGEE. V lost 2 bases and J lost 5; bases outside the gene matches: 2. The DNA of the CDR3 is TGTGCCAGCAGCGTCGGGACTAGCGTAGATACGCAGTATTTT. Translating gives CASSVGTSVDTQYF.

For the CDR3, the DNA is TGCGCCAGCAGCTTGGACGGGACGAACACCGGGGAGCTGTTTTTT. Protein sequence: CASSLDGTNTGELFF. The gene calls are TRBV5-1 and TRBJ2-2; possibly TRBD2 for D (5 bases). The V end was cut by 0 bases, the J end by 0 bases, with 6 bases between. The CDR3 loop spans 15 amino acids. Germline assignment: CDR1 SGHRS and CDR2 YFSETQ.

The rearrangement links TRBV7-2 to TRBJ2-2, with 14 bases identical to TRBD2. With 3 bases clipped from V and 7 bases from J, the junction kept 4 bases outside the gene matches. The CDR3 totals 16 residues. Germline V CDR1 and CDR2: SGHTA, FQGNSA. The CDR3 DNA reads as TGTGCCAGCAGCTTGACTAGCGGGAGGGCGGGCGGGGAGCTGTTTTTT. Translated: CASSLTSGRAGGELFF. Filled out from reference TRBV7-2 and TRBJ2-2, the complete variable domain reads GAGVSQSPSNKVTEKGKDVELRCDPISGHTALYWYRQSLGQGLEFLIYFQGNSAPDKSGLPSDRFSAERTGGSVSTLTIQRTQQEDSAVYLCASSLTSGRAGGELFFGEGSRLTVL.

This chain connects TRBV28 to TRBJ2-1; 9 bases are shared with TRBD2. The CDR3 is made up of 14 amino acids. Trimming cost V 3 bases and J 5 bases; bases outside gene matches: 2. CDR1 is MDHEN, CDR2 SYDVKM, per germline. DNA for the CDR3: TGTGCCAGCAGTTTTCTAGCGGGAAACAATGAGCAGTTCTTC. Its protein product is CASSFLAGNNEQFF. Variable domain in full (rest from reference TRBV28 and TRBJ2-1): DVKVTQSSRYLVKRTGEKVFLECVQDMDHENMFWYRQDPGLGLRLIYFSYDVKMKEKGDIPEGYSVSREKKERFSLILESASTNQTSMYLCASSFLAGNNEQFFGPGTRLTVL.

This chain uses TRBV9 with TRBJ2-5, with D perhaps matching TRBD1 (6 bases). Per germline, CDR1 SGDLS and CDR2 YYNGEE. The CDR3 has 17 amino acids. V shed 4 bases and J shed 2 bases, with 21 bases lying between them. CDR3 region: CASSSKAVWDKQETQYF. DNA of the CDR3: TGTGCCAGCAGCTCCAAAGCGGTGTGGGACAAACAAGAGACCCAGTACTTC.